This TCR beta chain was documented in a study of cytomegalovirus exposure and HLA in healthy donors. Both 60 Vbeta primers and 13 Jbeta primers went into the PCR. Here immunoSEQ multiplex PCR was the method, and the copy in TCRdb shows in-frame clones only, minus some. The sample contains about 180,000 clones, over 70% of which appear only once. Trimming stripped 3 bases from V and 2 bases from J, with 20 bases between. The germline V gene encodes CDR1 SGDLS and CDR2 YYNGEE. This CDR3 has 17 amino acids. The sample was PBMCs. The chain combines TRBV9 with TRBJ1-2; D possibly corresponds to TRBD1 (5 bases). This TCR was recovered from a man between 18 and 29 years old in good health and CMV-seronegative. Here the CDR3 DNA reads TGTGCCAGCAGCGAGGATGGTGGTCAGGGCTGGAACTATGGCTACACCTTC. It yields the protein CASSEDGGQGWNYGYTF. Looking up the rest from reference TRBV9 and TRBJ1-2 gives the full variable domain: DSGVTQTPKHLITATGQRVTLRCSPRSGDLSVYWYQQSLDQGLQFLIQYYNGEERAKGNILERFSAQQFPDLHSELNLSSLELGDSALYFCASSEDGGQGWNYGYTFGSGTRLTVV.